This T cell receptor (beta chain) was recorded in a study of T cell responses to AZD1222 COVID-19 vaccine. Overall study context: Whether given at about 4 or about 12 weeks, second doses were pooled. Study-wide points: Only after the peak T cell response were repertoires sampled.

For this clone: Its target is not known.

The V gene lost 1 base and the J gene lost 2 bases, with 15 bases spanning the gap. The CDR3 has 16 amino acids. Germline CDR1 SGHTS, CDR2 YDEGEE. Method: immunoSEQ multiplex PCR; TCRdb's copy keeps in-frame clones and lacks some. The sample has 100,000 or so clones; 88% are singletons. This chain connects TRBV5-8 to TRBJ1-2; D might be TRBD1 (5 bases). The receptor comes from an adult in good health. The sample was peripheral blood, taken on day 0 of AZD1222 vaccination. The CDR3 DNA reads as TGTGCCAGCAGCTTGAAGTCGGGGGTACAAAACTATGGCTACACCTTC. This gives the protein CASSLKSGVQNYGYTF. Using reference TRBV5-8 and TRBJ1-2 for the parts outside the CDR3, the full variable domain is EAGVTQSPTHLIKTRGQQATLRCSPISGHTSVYWYQQALGLGLQFLLWYDEGEERNRGNFPPRFSGRQFPNYSSELNVNALELEDSALYLCASSLKSGVQNYGYTFGSGTRLTVV.